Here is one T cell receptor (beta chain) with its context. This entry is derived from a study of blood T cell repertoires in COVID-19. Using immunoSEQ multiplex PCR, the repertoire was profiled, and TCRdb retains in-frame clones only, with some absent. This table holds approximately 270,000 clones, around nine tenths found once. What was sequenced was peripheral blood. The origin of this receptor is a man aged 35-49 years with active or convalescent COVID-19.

CDR3 residues: CASSLLTFVYTF. CDR3 nucleotide sequence: TGTGCCAGCAGCTTATTGACATTCGTCTACACCTTC. V usage is TRBV5-6 and J usage is TRBJ1-2; D not certain. Germline values: CDR1 SGHDT, CDR2 YYEEEE. The V end was cut by 2 bases, the J end by 10 bases, with 12 bases between. The CDR3 has 12 amino acids.